The sequence of this T cell receptor (beta chain) was determined in a study of control samples from healthy donors and cancer patients. Germline CDR1 is SGHTA and CDR2 is FQGTGA. The V and J ends lost 5 bases and 7 bases, in that order; junction bases with no gene match: 13. The CDR3 has 16 amino acids. Repertoires were generated with immunoSEQ multiplex PCR, while TCRdb's copy carries only in-frame clones and drops some. The data hold about 140,000 clones, with roughly nine tenths observed a single time. J is TRBJ2-1 and V is TRBV7-3, with TRBD2 identical over 8 bases. This TCR came from a man between 18 and 35 years old in good health. Sequenced input: blood. The CDR3 reads CASSERLASSINEQFF. As DNA, the CDR3 is TGTGCCAGCAGCGAAAGACTAGCGTCCAGTATTAATGAGCAGTTCTTC.